Each of the 14 T cell receptor beta chains below was sequenced from the same sample in a study of cytotoxic CD8 clonotypes in ibrutinib-treated CLL. Repertoires were generated with immunoSEQ multiplex PCR, while TCRdb's copy carries only in-frame clones and drops some. This table has approximately 70,000 clones, about nine tenths appearing once. Sequenced here: PBMCs, sampled after 12 months of ibrutinib treatment. The receptors were gathered from a human donor with chronic lymphocytic leukemia.

The rearrangement links TRBV9 to TRBJ2-4; D is perhaps TRBD2 (5 bases). The CDR3 runs 18 residues. Trimming cost V 4 bases and J 1 base, with 21 bases left between them. Germline V gives CDR1 SGDLS, CDR2 YYNGEE. The CDR3 DNA is TGTGCCAGCAGCACTAGGGATACCCCTTCGGAGGCCAAAAACATTCAGTACTTC. This encodes CASSTRDTPSEAKNIQYF.

This clone turned up a few times. The gene calls are TRBV4-2 and TRBJ1-3, with D unclear. The CDR3 loop spans 15 amino acids. The germline V gene encodes CDR1 LGHNA and CDR2 YNFKEQ. Trimming cost V 1 base and J 4 bases, with 11 bases left between them. The chain's CDR3 is CASSQGVQTGNTIYF. The CDR3 DNA sequence: TGTGCCAGCAGCCAAGGTGTTCAGACGGGAAACACCATATATTTT.

The chain carries TRBV5-1 and TRBJ1-2, with TRBD1 matching over 9 bases. Germline CDR1 is SGHRS and CDR2 is YFSETQ. J was trimmed by 1 base and V by 4 bases; bases with no gene match: 8. The CDR3 has 16 amino acids. The CDR3 DNA reads as TGCGCCAGCAGCCTACAGGGGGCGGGGGTTAACTATGGCTACACCTTC. Protein product: CASSLQGAGVNYGYTF.

The chain employs TRBV7-2 and TRBJ1-2, with 7 bases fitting TRBD1. The CDR3 is 15 residues long. V lost 3 bases and J lost 6; bases outside the gene matches: 10. In germline, CDR1 is SGHTA, CDR2 FQGNSA. CDR3 in DNA: TGTGCCAGCAGCTTTCAGAAACAGGGGCGGGATGGCTACACCTTC. It translates to CASSFQKQGRDGYTF.

The chain couples TRBV7-6 to TRBJ2-3; TRBD1 matches 8 bases. CDR3 length: 15 residues. The germline V gene encodes CDR1 SGHVS and CDR2 FNYEAQ. V lost 5 bases and J lost 2; bases outside the gene matches: 6. The CDR3 bases are TGTGCCAGCAGCATCCGGGACAGGTACACAGATACGCAGTATTTT. As protein: CASSIRDRYTDTQYF.

The genes are TRBV30 and TRBJ2-7, with no clear D. Deletions cut 4 bases from V and 5 bases from J, with 12 bases between. The CDR3 loop spans 12 amino acids. Germline CDR1 GTSNPN, CDR2 SVGIG (reference sequence). CDR3 amino acids: CAWTSGFDEQYF. CDR3 in DNA: TGTGCCTGGACCTCCGGGTTTGACGAGCAGTACTTC.

The chain uses TRBV7-9 and TRBJ2-5; D perhaps matches TRBD1 (6 bases). This CDR3 comprises 14 residues. The V gene lost 1 base and the J gene lost 1 base, with 7 bases spanning the gap. CDR1 SEHNR and CDR2 FQNEAQ come from the germline V gene (reference sequence). The CDR3 here is CASSLGTAQETQYF. CDR3 nucleotides: TGTGCCAGCAGCTTAGGGACAGCCCAAGAGACCCAGTACTTC. Combining the CDR3 with reference TRBV7-9 and TRBJ2-5 gives the whole variable domain DTGVSQNPRHKITKRGQNVTFRCDPISEHNRLYWYRQTLGQGPEFLTYFQNEAQLEKSRLLSDRFSAERPKGSFSTLEIQRTEQGDSAMYLCASSLGTAQETQYFGPGTRLLVL.

This chain uses TRBV5-4 with TRBJ2-7; a possible D gene is TRBD2 (5 bases). Germline V gene data show CDR1 as SGHNT and CDR2 as YYREEE (reference sequence). The germline V and J ends were trimmed by 2 bases and 2 bases, with 17 bases remaining between them. This CDR3 spans 16 amino acids. The CDR3: CASSFVAGLGAYEQYF. CDR3 sequence (DNA): TGTGCCAGCAGCTTTGTCGCGGGCCTTGGGGCCTACGAGCAGTACTTC.

The chain links TRBV28 to TRBJ1-1; no firm D call. V gave up 6 bases and J gave up 10 bases, with 15 bases separating them. This CDR3 comprises 12 residues. Germline CDR1 MDHEN, CDR2 SYDVKM. The CDR3 loop is CASSPQTGRAFF. As DNA, the CDR3 is TGTGCCAGCAGCCCCCAGACCGGTAGAGCTTTCTTT.

The rearrangement links TRBV11-2 to TRBJ2-1; D is undetermined. Germline V gene data show CDR1 as SGHAT and CDR2 as FQNNGV. V gave up 5 bases and J gave up 0 bases, with 11 bases separating them. CDR3 length equals 15 residues. CDR3 nucleotides: TGTGCCAGCAGCCAAGGACGTAGCTCCTACAATGAGCAGTTCTTC. Amino acids: CASSQGRSSYNEQFF.

V and J are TRBV5-4 and TRBJ2-7; TRBD2 agrees at 8 bases. This CDR3 is built from 16 residues. CDR1 is SGHNT, CDR2 YYREEE, per germline (reference sequence). V lost 0 bases and J lost 7; bases outside the gene matches: 12. The CDR3 coding sequence is TGTGCCAGCAGCTTGGATCCCTCGGCGGGAGGCGAGGAGCAGTACTTC. Amino acids: CASSLDPSAGGEEQYF.

The gene calls are TRBV7-3 and TRBJ2-3; the D gene could be TRBD1 or TRBD2 (6 bases each). The V and J ends lost 8 bases and 2 bases respectively, with 14 bases between them. The CDR3 consists of 14 residues. Germline lookup yields CDR1 SGHTA and CDR2 FQGTGA. CDR3 nucleotides: TGTGCCAGCGGCAAGGGGGGAGTCACAGATACGCAGTATTTT. The encoded protein is CASGKGGVTDTQYF.

V usage is TRBV6-5 and J usage is TRBJ1-4; maybe TRBD1 (5 bases). Between the trimmed V and J ends, which lost 1 base and 5 bases, there was a span of 14 bases. Germline-derived CDR1 and CDR2 are MNHEY and SVGAGI. The CDR3 loop spans 16 amino acids. CDR3 protein: CASSYFTGTGNEKLFF. In DNA, the CDR3 is TGTGCCAGCAGTTACTTTACCGGGACGGGGAATGAAAAACTGTTTTTT.

The chain has TRBV4-2 and TRBJ1-1; no clear D gene. CDR1 is LGHNA, CDR2 YNFKEQ, per germline. The CDR3 spans 13 residues. V was trimmed by 7 bases and J by 4 bases, leaving 13 bases between them. The chain's CDR3 is CASTFSWGTEAFF. Here the CDR3 DNA reads TGTGCCAGCACATTCTCCTGGGGCACTGAAGCTTTCTTT.